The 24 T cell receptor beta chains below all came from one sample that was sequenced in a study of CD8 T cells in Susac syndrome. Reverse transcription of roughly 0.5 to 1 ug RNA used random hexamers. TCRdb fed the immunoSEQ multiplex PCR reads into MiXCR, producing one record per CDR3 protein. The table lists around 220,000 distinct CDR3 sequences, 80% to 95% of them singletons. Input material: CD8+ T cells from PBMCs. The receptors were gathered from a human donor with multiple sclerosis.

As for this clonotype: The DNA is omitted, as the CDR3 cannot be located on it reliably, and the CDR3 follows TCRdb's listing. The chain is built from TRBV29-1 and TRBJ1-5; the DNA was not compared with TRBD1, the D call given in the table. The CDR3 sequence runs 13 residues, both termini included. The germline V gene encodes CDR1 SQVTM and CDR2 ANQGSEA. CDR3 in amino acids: CSVDFGPGQPQHF.

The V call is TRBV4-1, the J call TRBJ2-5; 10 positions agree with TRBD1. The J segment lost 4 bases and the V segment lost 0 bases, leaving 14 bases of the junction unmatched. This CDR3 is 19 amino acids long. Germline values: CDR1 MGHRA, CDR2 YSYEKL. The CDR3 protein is CASSQEADRGIFARETQYF. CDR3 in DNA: TGCGCCAGCAGCCAAGAGGCGGACAGGGGGATTTTTGCGCGAGAGACCCAGTACTTC.

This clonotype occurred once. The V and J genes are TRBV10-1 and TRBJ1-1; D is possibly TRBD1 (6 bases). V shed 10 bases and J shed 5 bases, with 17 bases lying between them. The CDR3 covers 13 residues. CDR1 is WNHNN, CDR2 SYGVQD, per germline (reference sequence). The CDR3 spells CATRQEKWTEAFF. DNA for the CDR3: TGCGCCACCCGACAGGAAAAATGGACTGAAGCTTTCTTT.

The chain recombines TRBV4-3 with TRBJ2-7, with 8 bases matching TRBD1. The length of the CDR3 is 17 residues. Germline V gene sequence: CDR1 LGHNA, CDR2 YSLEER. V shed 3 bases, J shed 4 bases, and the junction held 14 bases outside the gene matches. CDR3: CASSHQLRGDRGYEQYF. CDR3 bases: TGCGCCAGCAGCCATCAATTACGCGGAGACAGGGGATACGAGCAGTACTTC.

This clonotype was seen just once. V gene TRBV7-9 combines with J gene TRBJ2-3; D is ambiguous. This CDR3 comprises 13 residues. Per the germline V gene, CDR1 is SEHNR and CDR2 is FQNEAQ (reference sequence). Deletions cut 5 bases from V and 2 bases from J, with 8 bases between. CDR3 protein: CASSRLNTDTQYF. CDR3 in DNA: TGTGCCAGCAGCCGGCTTAACACAGATACGCAGTATTTT.

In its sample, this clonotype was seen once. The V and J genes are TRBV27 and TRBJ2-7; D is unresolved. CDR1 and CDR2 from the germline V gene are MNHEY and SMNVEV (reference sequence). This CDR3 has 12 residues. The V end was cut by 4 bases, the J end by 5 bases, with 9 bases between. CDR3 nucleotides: TGTGCCAGCAGTTCCCTAAACGACGAGCAGTACTTC. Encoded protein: CASSSLNDEQYF.

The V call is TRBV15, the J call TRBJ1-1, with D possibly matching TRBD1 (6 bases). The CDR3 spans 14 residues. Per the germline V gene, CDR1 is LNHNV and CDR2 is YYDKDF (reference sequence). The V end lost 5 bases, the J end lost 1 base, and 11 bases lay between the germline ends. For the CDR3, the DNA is TGTGCCACCAGCGCAGGGGAGGAGAACACTGAAGCTTTCTTT. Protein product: CATSAGEENTEAFF.

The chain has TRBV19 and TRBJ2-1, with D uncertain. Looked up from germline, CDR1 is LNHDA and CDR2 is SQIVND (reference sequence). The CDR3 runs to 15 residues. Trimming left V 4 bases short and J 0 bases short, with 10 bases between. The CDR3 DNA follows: TGTGCCAGTAGTAAGACGGAGAGCTCCTACAATGAGCAGTTCTTC. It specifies CASSKTESSYNEQFF.

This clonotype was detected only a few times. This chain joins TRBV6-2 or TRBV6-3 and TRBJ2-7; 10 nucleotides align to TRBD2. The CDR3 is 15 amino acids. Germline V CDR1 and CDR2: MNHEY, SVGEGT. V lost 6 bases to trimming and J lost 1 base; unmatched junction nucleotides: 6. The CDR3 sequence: CASRQGLAESYEQYF. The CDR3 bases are TGTGCCAGCAGACAAGGACTAGCGGAGTCCTACGAGCAGTACTTC.

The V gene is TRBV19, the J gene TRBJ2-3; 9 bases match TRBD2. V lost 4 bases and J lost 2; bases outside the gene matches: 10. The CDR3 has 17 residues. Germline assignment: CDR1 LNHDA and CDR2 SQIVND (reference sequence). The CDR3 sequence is CASSTPIAGEHTDTQYF. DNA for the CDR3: TGTGCCAGTAGTACACCGATAGCGGGGGAGCACACAGATACGCAGTATTTT.

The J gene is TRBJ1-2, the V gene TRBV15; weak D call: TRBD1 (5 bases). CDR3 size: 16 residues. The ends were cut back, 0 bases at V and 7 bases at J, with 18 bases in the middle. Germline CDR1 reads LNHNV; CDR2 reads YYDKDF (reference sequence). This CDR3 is CATSREGTLVFGGYTF. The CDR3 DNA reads TGTGCCACCAGCAGAGAGGGGACGCTGGTGTTTGGTGGCTACACCTTC.

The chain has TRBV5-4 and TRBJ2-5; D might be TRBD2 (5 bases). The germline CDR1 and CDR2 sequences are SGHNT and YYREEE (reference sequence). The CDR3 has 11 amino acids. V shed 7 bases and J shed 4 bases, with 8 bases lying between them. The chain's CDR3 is CASGGPETQYF. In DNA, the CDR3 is TGTGCCAGCGGCGGGCCAGAGACCCAGTACTTC.

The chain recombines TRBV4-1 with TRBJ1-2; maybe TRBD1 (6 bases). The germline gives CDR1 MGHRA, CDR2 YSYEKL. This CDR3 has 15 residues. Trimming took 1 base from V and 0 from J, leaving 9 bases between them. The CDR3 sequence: CASSQAAGANYGYTF. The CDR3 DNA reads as TGCGCCAGCAGCCAAGCGGCAGGGGCTAACTATGGCTACACCTTC.

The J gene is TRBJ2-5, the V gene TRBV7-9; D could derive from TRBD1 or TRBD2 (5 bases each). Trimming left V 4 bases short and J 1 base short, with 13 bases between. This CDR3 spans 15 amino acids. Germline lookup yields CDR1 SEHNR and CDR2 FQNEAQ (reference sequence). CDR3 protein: CASSSPGPFQETQYF. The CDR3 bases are TGTGCCAGCAGCTCCCCGGGACCGTTCCAAGAGACCCAGTACTTC.

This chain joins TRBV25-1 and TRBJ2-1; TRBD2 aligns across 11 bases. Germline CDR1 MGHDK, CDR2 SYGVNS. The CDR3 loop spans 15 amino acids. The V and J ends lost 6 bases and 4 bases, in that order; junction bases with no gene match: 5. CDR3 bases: TGTGCCAGCAGGATCGGGACTAGCGGTTACAATGAGCAGTTCTTC. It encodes CASRIGTSGYNEQFF.

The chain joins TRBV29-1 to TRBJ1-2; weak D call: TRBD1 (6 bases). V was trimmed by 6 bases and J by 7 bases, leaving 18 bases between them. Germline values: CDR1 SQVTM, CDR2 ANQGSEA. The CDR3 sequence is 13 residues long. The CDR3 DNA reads TGCAGCGTGGTGGGGGGCCACAGGGTTGGCTACACCTTC. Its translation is CSVVGGHRVGYTF.

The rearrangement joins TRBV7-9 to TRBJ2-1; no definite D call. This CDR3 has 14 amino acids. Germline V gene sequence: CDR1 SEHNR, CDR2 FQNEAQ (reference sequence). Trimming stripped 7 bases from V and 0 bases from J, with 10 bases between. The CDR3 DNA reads TGTGCCAGCACCCCCTCGGACTCCTACAATGAGCAGTTCTTC. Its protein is CASTPSDSYNEQFF.

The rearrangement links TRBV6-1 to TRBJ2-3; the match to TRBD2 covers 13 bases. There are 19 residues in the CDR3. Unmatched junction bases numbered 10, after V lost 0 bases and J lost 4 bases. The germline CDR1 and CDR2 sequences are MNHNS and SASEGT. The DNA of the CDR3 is TGTGCCAGCAGTGAAGCCCGTATACTAGCGGGGGGGCTCCCAGATACGCAGTATTTT. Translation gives CASSEARILAGGLPDTQYF.

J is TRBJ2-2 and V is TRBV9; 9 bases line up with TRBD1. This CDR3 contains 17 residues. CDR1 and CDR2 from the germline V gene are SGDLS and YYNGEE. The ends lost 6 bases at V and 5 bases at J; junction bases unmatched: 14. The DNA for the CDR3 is TGTGCCAGCACAACCACAGGGGGCCCATCTCTAACCGGGGAGCTGTTTTTT. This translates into CASTTTGGPSLTGELFF.

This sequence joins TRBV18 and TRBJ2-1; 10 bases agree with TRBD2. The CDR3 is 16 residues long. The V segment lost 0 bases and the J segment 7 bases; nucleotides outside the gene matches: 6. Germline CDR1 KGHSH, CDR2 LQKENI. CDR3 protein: CASSPPAGGSWNEQFF. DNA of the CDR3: TGTGCCAGCTCACCACCAGCGGGAGGGTCTTGGAATGAGCAGTTCTTC.

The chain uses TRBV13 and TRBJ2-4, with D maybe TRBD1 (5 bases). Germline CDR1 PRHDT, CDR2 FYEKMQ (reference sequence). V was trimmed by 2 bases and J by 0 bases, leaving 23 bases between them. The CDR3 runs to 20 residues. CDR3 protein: CASSLRGIAVSDLAKNIQYF. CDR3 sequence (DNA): TGTGCCAGCAGCTTAAGGGGAATCGCAGTGAGCGACCTAGCCAAAAACATTCAGTACTTC.

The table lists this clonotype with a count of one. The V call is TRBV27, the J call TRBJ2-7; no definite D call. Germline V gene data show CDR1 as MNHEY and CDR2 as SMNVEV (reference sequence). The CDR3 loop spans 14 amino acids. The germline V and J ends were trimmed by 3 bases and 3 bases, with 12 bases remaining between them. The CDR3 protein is CASSFRTAIYEQYF. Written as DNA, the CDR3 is TGTGCCAGCAGTTTCCGGACGGCTATCTACGAGCAGTACTTC.

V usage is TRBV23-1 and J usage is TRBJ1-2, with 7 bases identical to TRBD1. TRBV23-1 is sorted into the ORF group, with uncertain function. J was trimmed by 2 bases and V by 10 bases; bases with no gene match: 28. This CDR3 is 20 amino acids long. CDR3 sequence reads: CATPEGGRSFRDARNYGYTF. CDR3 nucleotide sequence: TGCGCCACCCCCGAAGGGGGCAGATCATTTCGAGACGCCCGAAACTATGGCTACACCTTC.

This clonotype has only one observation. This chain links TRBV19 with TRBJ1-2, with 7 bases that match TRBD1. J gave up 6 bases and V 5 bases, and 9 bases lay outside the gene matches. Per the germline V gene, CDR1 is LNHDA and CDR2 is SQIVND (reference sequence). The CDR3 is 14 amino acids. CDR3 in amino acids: CASSFGTGEDGYTF. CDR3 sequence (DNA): TGTGCCAGTAGTTTCGGTACAGGGGAAGATGGCTACACCTTC.